This TCR beta chain was obtained from a study of T-cell memory formation after mild COVID-19. Overall study findings and caveats: Mainly in CM and EM were contracting CD4+ clones; CD8+ were in EMRA. Clones contracting day 15 to 85 were balanced CD4/CD8; later expanders leaned CD4+.

This clonotype was observed a few times. The antigen is unknown. TCRdb called the 5' RACE reads again in MiXCR, with one record for every CDR3 protein. The sample lists under 40,000 distinct CDR3 sequences, about 6% occurring once. The CDR3 consists of 15 residues. Trimming at V came to 10 bases and at J to 2 bases, leaving 10 bases not matched to a gene. Germline CDR1 and CDR2: SGHVS and FQNEAQ. The gene calls are TRBV7-8 and TRBJ2-3, with TRBD2 matching 9 bases. This clonotype originated in an adult who had mild COVID-19 (a few samples of this study predate the infection). Cell type and time point are not known. The material sequenced was PBMCs or a T cell subset sorted from them (not recorded which). In DNA form, the CDR3 reads TGTGCCACCGGGACTAGCAGTACTTTCACAGATACGCAGTATTTT. The encoded protein is CATGTSSTFTDTQYF. Variable domain in full (rest from reference TRBV7-8 and TRBJ2-3): GAGVSQSPRYKVAKRGQDVALRCDPISGHVSLFWYQQALGQGPEFLTYFQNEAQLDKSGLPSDRFFAERPEGSVSTLKIQRTQQEDSAVYLCATGTSSTFTDTQYFGPGTRLTVL.